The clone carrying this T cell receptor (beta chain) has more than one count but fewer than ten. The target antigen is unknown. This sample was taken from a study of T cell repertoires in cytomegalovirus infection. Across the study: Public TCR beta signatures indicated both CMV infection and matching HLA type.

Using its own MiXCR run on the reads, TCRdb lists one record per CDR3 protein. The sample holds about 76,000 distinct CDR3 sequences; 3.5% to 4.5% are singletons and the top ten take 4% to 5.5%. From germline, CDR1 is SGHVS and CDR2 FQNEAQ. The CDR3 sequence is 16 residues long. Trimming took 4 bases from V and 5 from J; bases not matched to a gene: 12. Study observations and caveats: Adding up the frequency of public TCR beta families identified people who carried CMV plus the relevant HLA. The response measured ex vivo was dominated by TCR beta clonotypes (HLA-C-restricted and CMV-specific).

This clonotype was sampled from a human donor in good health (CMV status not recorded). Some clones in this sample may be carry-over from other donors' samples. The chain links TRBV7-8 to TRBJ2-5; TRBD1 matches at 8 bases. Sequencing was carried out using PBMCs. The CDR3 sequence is CASSSGQGRSVETQYF. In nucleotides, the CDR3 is TGTGCCAGCAGCTCTGGACAGGGTCGTTCGGTGGAGACCCAGTACTTC.